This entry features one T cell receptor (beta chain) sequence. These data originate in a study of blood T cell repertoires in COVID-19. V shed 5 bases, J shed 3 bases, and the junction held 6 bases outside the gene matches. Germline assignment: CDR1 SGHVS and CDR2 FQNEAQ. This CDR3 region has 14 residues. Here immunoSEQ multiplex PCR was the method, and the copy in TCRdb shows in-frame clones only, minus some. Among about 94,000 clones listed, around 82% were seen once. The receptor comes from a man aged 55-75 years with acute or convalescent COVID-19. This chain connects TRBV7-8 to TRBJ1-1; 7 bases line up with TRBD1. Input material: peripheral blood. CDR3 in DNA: TGTGCCAGCAGCCCTGCTCAGGGGGACACTGAAGCTTTCTTT. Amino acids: CASSPAQGDTEAFF.